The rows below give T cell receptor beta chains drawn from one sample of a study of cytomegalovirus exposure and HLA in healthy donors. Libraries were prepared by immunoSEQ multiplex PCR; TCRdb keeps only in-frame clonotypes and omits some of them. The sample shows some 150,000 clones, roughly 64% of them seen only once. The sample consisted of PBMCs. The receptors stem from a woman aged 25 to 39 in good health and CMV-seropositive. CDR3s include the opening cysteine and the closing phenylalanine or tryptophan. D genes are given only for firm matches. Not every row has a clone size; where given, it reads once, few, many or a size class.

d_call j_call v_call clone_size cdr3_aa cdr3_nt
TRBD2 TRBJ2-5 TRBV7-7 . CASSLAGAFQETQYF TGTGCTAGCAGCTTAGCGGGGGCCTTCCAAGAGACCCAGTACTTC
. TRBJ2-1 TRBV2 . CASSRDIYNEQFF TGTGCCAGCAGCAGGGACATCTACAATGAGCAGTTCTTC
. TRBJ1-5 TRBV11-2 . CASSLGTGNQPQHF TGTGCCAGCAGCTTAGGTACAGGGAATCAGCCCCAGCATTTT
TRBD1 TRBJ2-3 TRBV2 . CASRQGADTDTQYF TGTGCCAGTCGACAGGGGGCAGACACAGATACGCAGTATTTT
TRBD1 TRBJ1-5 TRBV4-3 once CASSRTGNSNQPQHF TGCGCCAGCAGCCGGACAGGGAATAGCAATCAGCCCCAGCATTTT
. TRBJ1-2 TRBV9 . CASSPTQGWNYGYTF TGTGCCAGCAGCCCAACACAGGGTTGGAACTATGGCTACACCTTC
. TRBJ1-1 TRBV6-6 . CASSLPYDTEAFF TGTGCCAGCAGCCTACCTTATGACACTGAAGCTTTCTTT
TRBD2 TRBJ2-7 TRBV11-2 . CASSARLAGTYEQYF TGTGCCAGCAGCGCCCGACTAGCGGGGACCTACGAGCAGTACTTC
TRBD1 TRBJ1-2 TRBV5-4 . CASSLLGTGGGYTF TGTGCCAGCAGCTTGTTGGGGACAGGAGGAGGCTACACCTTC
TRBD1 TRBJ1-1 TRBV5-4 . CASSAWTGTSEAFF TGTGCCAGCAGCGCCTGGACAGGTACTTCTGAAGCTTTCTTT
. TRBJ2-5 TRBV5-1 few CASSLFQETQYF TGCGCCAGCAGCCTGTTCCAAGAGACCCAGTACTTC
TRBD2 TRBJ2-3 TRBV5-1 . CASSTGLAGVHTQYF TGCGCCAGCAGCACCGGACTAGCGGGAGTCCATACGCAGTATTTT
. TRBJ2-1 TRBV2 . CASRDTIRSYNEQFF TGTGCCAGCAGGGATACTATACGCTCCTACAATGAGCAGTTCTTC
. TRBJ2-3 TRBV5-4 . CASSLRGTQDTQYF TGTGCCAGCAGCTTAAGAGGTACCCAAGATACGCAGTATTTT
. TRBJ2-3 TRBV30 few CACSPLTDTQYF TGTGCCTGCTCCCCCCTCACAGATACGCAGTATTTT
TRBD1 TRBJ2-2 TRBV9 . CASGATGGAPGELFF TGTGCCAGCGGGGCGACAGGGGGCGCGCCCGGGGAGCTGTTTTTT
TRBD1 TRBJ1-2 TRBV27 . CASRQPGTGGSGYTF TGTGCCAGCAGACAACCCGGGACAGGGGGCAGTGGCTACACCTTC
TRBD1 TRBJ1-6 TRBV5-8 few CASSPQGASRSTLHF TGTGCCAGCAGCCCTCAGGGGGCCTCCCGGTCGACCCTCCACTTT
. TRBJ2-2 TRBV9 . CASSVVGTTGELFF TGTGCCAGCAGCGTAGTTGGGACAACCGGGGAGCTGTTTTTT
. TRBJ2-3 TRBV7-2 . CASSLAGADTQYF TGTGCCAGCAGCTTGGCAGGCGCAGATACGCAGTATTTT
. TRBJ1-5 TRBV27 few CASSLSFRGISNQPQHF TGTGCCAGCAGTTTATCCTTCAGGGGCATATCAAATCAGCCCCAGCATTTT
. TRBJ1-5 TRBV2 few CASSDDQPQHF TGTGCCAGCAGTGACGATCAGCCCCAGCATTTT
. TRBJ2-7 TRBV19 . CASSIYVSSYEQYF TGTGCCAGTAGTATATACGTGAGCTCCTACGAGCAGTACTTC
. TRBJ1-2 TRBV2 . CASSEGPARAYGYTF TGTGCCAGCAGTGAAGGCCCGGCCAGGGCCTATGGCTACACCTTC
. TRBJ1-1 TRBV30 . CAWSVRGTAFF TGTGCCTGGAGTGTAAGGGGTACGGCTTTCTTT
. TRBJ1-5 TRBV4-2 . CASSQSTGNLAQPQHF TGTGCCAGCAGCCAATCTACAGGGAACCTTGCGCAGCCCCAGCATTTT
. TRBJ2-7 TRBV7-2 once CASSTYYEQYF TGTGCCAGCAGCACCTATTACGAGCAGTACTTC
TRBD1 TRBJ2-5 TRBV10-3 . CAISTGTGALGQETQYF TGTGCCATCAGTACCGGGACAGGGGCGCTGGGACAAGAGACCCAGTACTTC
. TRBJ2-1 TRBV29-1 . CSVEGGNLKDEQFF TGCAGCGTTGAAGGCGGGAACCTAAAGGATGAGCAGTTCTTC